The 5 T cell receptor beta chains below come from one sample, sequenced in a study of cytomegalovirus exposure and HLA in healthy donors. Both 60 Vbeta primers and 13 Jbeta primers went into the PCR. The table came from immunoSEQ multiplex PCR; TCRdb's copy has only in-frame clones and leaves some out. The sample contains roughly 230,000 clones, 80% to 95% of which appear only once. Material: PBMCs. All receptors come from a girl aged 2 to 10 in good health and CMV-seronegative.

The genes are TRBV2 and TRBJ2-1; a weak D match, TRBD2 (5 bases). This CDR3 spans 14 amino acids. Germline-derived CDR1 and CDR2 are SNHLY and FYNNEI. Trimming removed 5 bases at V and 8 bases at J, with 16 bases between. CDR3 sequence reads: CASSSLRVEDEQFF. DNA for the CDR3: TGTGCCAGCAGTTCCCTTCGGGTGGAGGATGAGCAGTTCTTC. Complete variable domain (other parts from reference TRBV2 and TRBJ2-1): EPEVTQTPSHQVTQMGQEVILRCVPISNHLYFYWYRQILGQKVEFLVSFYNNEISEKSEIFDDQFSVERPDGSNFTLKIRSTKLEDSAMYFCASSSLRVEDEQFFGPGTRLTVL.

This chain links TRBV5-1 with TRBJ2-7, with 8 bases matching TRBD1. Germline CDR1 and CDR2: SGHRS and YFSETQ. This CDR3 has 14 residues. Trimming at V came to 0 bases and at J to 6 bases, leaving 5 bases not matched to a gene. The CDR3 spells CASSLAKDRAEQYF. CDR3 nucleotide sequence: TGCGCCAGCAGCTTGGCCAAGGACAGGGCCGAGCAGTACTTC.

The genes are TRBV4-1 and TRBJ2-1, with 9 bases fitting TRBD2. Trimming cost V 4 bases and J 3 bases; bases outside gene matches: 4. Germline loops: CDR1 MGHRA, CDR2 YSYEKL. This CDR3 comprises 15 residues. In nucleotides, the CDR3 is TGCGCCAGCAGCCCCGCGGGGGGGGTCTACAATGAGCAGTTCTTC. Translation: CASSPAGGVYNEQFF.

Notes on this clone: Other DNA sequences in this specimen translate into the identical CDR3. The genes are TRBV19 and TRBJ1-1; 9 bases map to TRBD1. CDR1 is LNHDA and CDR2 is SQIVND in the germline V gene (reference sequence). J was trimmed by 1 base and V by 7 bases; bases with no gene match: 4. The CDR3 spans 14 residues. The CDR3 loop is CASTLGQGNTEAFF. CDR3 in DNA: TGTGCCAGTACTCTGGGACAGGGGAACACTGAAGCTTTCTTT.

The rearrangement uses TRBV6-4 and TRBJ2-2; the D gene is possibly TRBD1 (6 bases). The CDR3 consists of 13 residues. The ends were cut back, 8 bases at V and 0 bases at J, with 7 bases in the middle. Germline CDR1 is MRHNA and CDR2 is SNTAGT. CDR3 in amino acids: CASQGPNTGELFF. The CDR3 DNA reads as TGTGCCAGCCAGGGGCCGAACACCGGGGAGCTGTTTTTT.